These T cell receptor beta chains were read from a single sample in a study of vaccination and CD4 T cells after COVID-19. TCRdb processed the PCR reads anew with MiXCR; each CDR3 protein has one entry. Of over 6,500 distinct CDR3 sequences in the sample, approximately 19% are singletons; the top ten hold around 20%. Their cognate antigens are unknown. The sequencing here drew on CD4+ T cells from blood, cultured in vitro, taken after SARS-CoV-2 vaccination. These TCRs come from a human donor who had recovered from COVID-19. Each CDR3 is given with its conserved first and last residue. The order of the fields is J gene, D gene, clone size, V gene, CDR3 DNA, CDR3 protein. The D gene is left open where the match is weak. For some rows the clone size is stated as once, few or many, or as a class when expanded; others skip it.

TRBJ2-7 TRBD2 once TRBV6-5 TGTGCCAGCAGTTACTCGTCTAGCGGGAGGAATAGTCTGTACTTC CASSYSSSGRNSLYF
TRBJ2-7 TRBD2 few TRBV20-1 TGCAGTGCTAGAGATCGCCTAGCGGGAGGGCCGAGGGAGCAGTACTTC CSARDRLAGGPREQYF
TRBJ2-3 TRBD2 NA TRBV10-3 TGTGCCATTTCCCTTAGCGGGACTAGCACAGATACGCAGTATTTT CAISLSGTSTDTQYF
TRBJ2-1 TRBD2 large TRBV7-2 TGTGCCAGCAGCTTTGGGACTAGGACGGGGGCTGAGCAGTTCTTC CASSFGTRTGAEQFF
TRBJ2-4 TRBD1 NA TRBV28 TGTGCCAGCAGTCTTCCCTTGACAGGGATGGACATTCAGTACTTC CASSLPLTGMDIQYF
TRBJ2-7 TRBD1 few TRBV4-3 TGCGCCAGCAGCCGCGACAGGGACTACGAGCAGTACTTC CASSRDRDYEQYF
TRBJ2-6 NA NA TRBV6-2/TRBV6-3 TGTGCCAGCAGTTACCCTTGGGGACATGAGGCTGGGGCCAACGTCCTGACTTTC CASSYPWGHEAGANVLTF
TRBJ1-1 TRBD1 NA TRBV19 TGTGCCAGTAGTATAACAGGGGAGGGTACTGAAGCTTTCTTT CASSITGEGTEAFF
TRBJ2-5 NA NA TRBV25-1 TGTGCCAGCAGTGAAAGGAGCCAAGAGACCCAGTACTTC CASSERSQETQYF
TRBJ1-2 NA medium-sized TRBV7-2 TGTGCCAGCAGCTTTACTCCTAACTATGGCTACACCTTC CASSFTPNYGYTF
TRBJ2-2 NA NA TRBV19 TGTGCCAGTAGACCGCCGACAGACAACGGGGAGCTGTTTTTT CASRPPTDNGELFF
TRBJ2-1 NA many TRBV7-3 TGTGCCAGCAGCTTAGACAGCTCCTACAATGAGCAGTTCTTC CASSLDSSYNEQFF
TRBJ1-2 TRBD1 medium-sized TRBV7-8 TGTGCCAGCAGCTTAGCCGGGACAGATAATTATGGCTACACCTTC CASSLAGTDNYGYTF
TRBJ2-5 NA many TRBV5-4 TGTGCCAGCAGCTTGGACGGGATAGGGGAGACCCAGTACTTC CASSLDGIGETQYF
TRBJ2-2 NA NA TRBV19 TGTGCCAGTCAAAGGTCAGACACCGGGGAGCTGTTTTTT CASQRSDTGELFF
TRBJ1-6 NA NA TRBV25-1 TGTGCCAGCAGTGCTCACAGGAGAGATAATTCACCCCTCCACTTT CASSAHRRDNSPLHF
TRBJ2-5 TRBD2 medium-sized TRBV7-6 TGTGCCAGCAGCTTAGCCGGGGGGGCGACGAAAGAGACCCAGTACTTC CASSLAGGATKETQYF
TRBJ2-1 TRBD1 few TRBV24-1 TGTGCCACCAGTGGAATAGGACAGGGAATCAATGAGCAGTTCTTC CATSGIGQGINEQFF
TRBJ2-6 NA NA TRBV14 TGTGCCAGCAGGAACTCTGGGGCCAACGTCCTGACTTTC CASRNSGANVLTF
TRBJ2-5 NA medium-sized TRBV20-1 TGCAGTGCTAGAGATACCCGGGGGCGGCAAGAGACCCAGTACTTC CSARDTRGRQETQYF
TRBJ1-2 TRBD1 many TRBV6-1 TGTGCCAGCAGTGTCTCCACCGGGACAGCTAACTATGGCTACACCTTC CASSVSTGTANYGYTF
TRBJ1-5 NA medium-sized TRBV6-1 TGTGCCAGCAGTGGCCGACAGTTTGATCAGCCCCAGCATTTT CASSGRQFDQPQHF
TRBJ2-6 TRBD1 medium-sized TRBV7-9 TGTGCCAGCAGCCTGACAGGGGCTGGGGCCAACGTCCTGACTTTC CASSLTGAGANVLTF
TRBJ1-2 NA NA TRBV4-2 TGTGCCAGCAGCCAAGATAAGGAACAGGGCCCTAACTATGGCTACACCTTC CASSQDKEQGPNYGYTF
TRBJ2-7 NA NA TRBV5-1 TGCGCCAGCAGCTTCGGCGATAACCTTTACGAGCAGTACTTC CASSFGDNLYEQYF
TRBJ2-1 TRBD2 few TRBV19 TGTGCCAGTAGTCCAGTGGTGCCGGCGGGAGGAGCCGATGAGCAGTTCTTC CASSPVVPAGGADEQFF
TRBJ1-2 NA medium-sized TRBV6-5 TGTGCCAGCAGTTACTCTAGGGGTGACTATGGCTACACCTTC CASSYSRGDYGYTF
TRBJ2-7 NA many TRBV15 TGTGCCACCAGCAGGGATCCTACAGGGAGGGAGCAGTACTTC CATSRDPTGREQYF
TRBJ1-1 TRBD1 NA TRBV11-2 TGTGCCAGCAGCGTAGACAGGGGGCATTCGACTGAAGCTTTCTTT CASSVDRGHSTEAFF
TRBJ2-7 TRBD2 NA TRBV28 TGTGCCAGCAGGACTAGCCCCTACGAGCAGTACTTC CASRTSPYEQYF
TRBJ2-2 NA few TRBV7-9 TGTGCCAGCAGCTCCCAACCGAACACCGGGGAGCTGTTTTTT CASSSQPNTGELFF
TRBJ1-1 NA NA TRBV6-2/TRBV6-3 TGTGCCAGCAGTTACGAAGTAGGGGGAAGGGTTACTGAAGCTTTCTTT CASSYEVGGRVTEAFF
TRBJ1-5 NA medium-sized TRBV7-9 TGTGCCAGCAGCTTAGGGTCTCGGGAGAATCAGCCCCAGCATTTT CASSLGSRENQPQHF
TRBJ2-5 NA NA TRBV21-1 TGTGCCAGCAGCTTTTGGGCCCAAGGGGACAGGGAGTCCTGGGAGACCCAGTACTTC CASSFWAQGDRESWETQYF
TRBJ2-3 NA NA TRBV20-1 TGCAGTGCTAGTCAATTCGGGGGCGGGGAGGAGCAGTATTTT CSASQFGGGEEQYF
TRBJ2-4 NA NA TRBV20-1 TGCAGTGCTAGATTTGGTTTCGGCAAAAACATTCAGTACTTC CSARFGFGKNIQYF
TRBJ2-7 TRBD1 large TRBV19 TGTGCCAGTAGCGTCGACAGGGGCTACGAGCAGTACTTC CASSVDRGYEQYF
TRBJ1-2 NA medium-sized TRBV15 TGTGCCACCAGCAGAGAGGGTACTTTAGCGCCCTATGGCTACACCTTC CATSREGTLAPYGYTF
TRBJ2-7 TRBD1 NA TRBV12-3/TRBV12-4 TGTGCCAGCAGTCCCCGGACAGGCGGAATAACCTACGAGCAGTACTTC CASSPRTGGITYEQYF
TRBJ2-5 NA NA TRBV5-6 TGTGCCAGCAGCTTTCTGTCACCTCAAGAGACCCAGTACTTC CASSFLSPQETQYF